These T cell receptor beta chains were read from a single sample in a study of blood T cells in healthy people across ages. MiXCR was run by TCRdb on the 5' RACE reads, yielding one entry per CDR3 protein. The data contain 710,000 or so distinct CDR3 sequences, about 24% of them singletons. Sequencing input: blood. The receptors here all came from a man aged 65 to 85 in good health. The CDR3 runs from the conserved cysteine through the conserved F or W. D genes are given only for firm matches. Size is stated for part of the rows, as once, few or many counts, or as a class when the clone is expanded.

V gene: TRBV7-2; clone size: -; J gene: TRBJ2-3; D gene: TRBD1; CDR3 protein: CASSLAKGASRQYF; CDR3 DNA: TGTGCCAGCAGCTTAGCGAAGGGGGCTTCAAGGCAGTATTTT
V gene: TRBV7-6; clone size: -; J gene: TRBJ2-5; D gene: TRBD1; CDR3 protein: CASSLGQGKRETQYF; CDR3 DNA: TGTGCCAGCAGCTTAGGACAGGGAAAAAGAGAGACCCAGTACTTC
V gene: TRBV7-9; clone size: -; J gene: TRBJ1-2; D gene: TRBD1; CDR3 protein: CASGKSGQDHGYTF; CDR3 DNA: TGTGCCAGCGGAAAATCCGGACAGGATCATGGCTACACCTTC
V gene: TRBV12-3/TRBV12-4; clone size: -; J gene: TRBJ2-3; D gene: TRBD1; CDR3 protein: CASSSLDRVSTDIQYF; CDR3 DNA: TGTGCCAGCAGTTCCCTGGACAGGGTTAGCACAGATATACAGTATTTT
V gene: TRBV29-1; clone size: -; J gene: TRBJ2-5; D gene: -; CDR3 protein: CSVARDTQETQYF; CDR3 DNA: TGCAGCGTTGCCCGGGACACACAAGAGACCCAGTACTTC
V gene: TRBV10-3; clone size: -; J gene: TRBJ1-1; D gene: -; CDR3 protein: CAISATGPEAFF; CDR3 DNA: TGTGCCATCAGTGCGACAGGTCCCGAAGCTTTCTTT
V gene: TRBV12-3/TRBV12-4; clone size: few; J gene: TRBJ1-2; D gene: -; CDR3 protein: CASSILSPQIGYTF; CDR3 DNA: TGTGCCAGCAGCATTCTGTCCCCTCAAATTGGCTACACCTTC
V gene: TRBV20-1; clone size: -; J gene: TRBJ2-3; D gene: TRBD2; CDR3 protein: CSARTLAGPTDTQYF; CDR3 DNA: TGCAGTGCTAGAACCCTAGCGGGACCCACAGATACGCAGTATTTT
V gene: TRBV12-3/TRBV12-4; clone size: -; J gene: TRBJ1-2; D gene: TRBD1; CDR3 protein: CASSPNAGQGARGYTF; CDR3 DNA: TGTGCCAGCAGCCCCAACGCAGGACAGGGGGCCCGGGGCTACACCTTC
V gene: TRBV6-5; clone size: -; J gene: TRBJ2-5; D gene: TRBD2; CDR3 protein: CASRRTRMVQTQYF; CDR3 DNA: TGTGCCAGCAGGCGGACTAGAATGGTCCAGACCCAGTACTTC
V gene: TRBV29-1; clone size: -; J gene: TRBJ1-1; D gene: -; CDR3 protein: CSAPGGGRTEAFF; CDR3 DNA: TGCAGCGCCCCAGGTGGGGGGAGAACTGAAGCTTTCTTT
V gene: TRBV3-1; clone size: -; J gene: TRBJ1-2; D gene: -; CDR3 protein: CASSQVLSNYGYTF; CDR3 DNA: TGTGCCAGCAGCCAAGTTCTGTCTAACTATGGCTACACCTTC
V gene: TRBV28; clone size: few; J gene: TRBJ2-1; D gene: TRBD1; CDR3 protein: CASSLRRDRGYYEQFF; CDR3 DNA: TGTGCCAGCAGTTTACGCCGGGACAGGGGGTACTATGAGCAGTTCTTC
V gene: TRBV7-2; clone size: many; J gene: TRBJ2-1; D gene: TRBD2; CDR3 protein: CASSFGLAGNNEQFF; CDR3 DNA: TGTGCCAGCAGTTTTGGATTAGCGGGAAACAATGAGCAGTTCTTC
V gene: TRBV12-3/TRBV12-4; clone size: few; J gene: TRBJ1-2; D gene: TRBD1; CDR3 protein: CASSFGPGQGAGHTF; CDR3 DNA: TGTGCCAGCAGTTTTGGCCCGGGACAGGGGGCTGGTCACACCTTC
V gene: TRBV6-1; clone size: -; J gene: TRBJ2-1; D gene: TRBD2; CDR3 protein: CASSVLAQNNEQFF; CDR3 DNA: TGTGCCAGCAGTGTACTAGCGCAAAACAATGAGCAGTTCTTC
V gene: TRBV11-2; clone size: few; J gene: TRBJ2-5; D gene: TRBD2; CDR3 protein: CASSLRPRGWF; CDR3 DNA: TGTGCCAGCAGCTTGCGTCCGCGGGGGTGGTTC
V gene: TRBV14; clone size: few; J gene: TRBJ2-7; D gene: -; CDR3 protein: CASSQSTPSYEQYF; CDR3 DNA: TGTGCCAGCAGCCAAAGTACCCCCTCCTACGAGCAGTACTTC
V gene: TRBV9; clone size: -; J gene: TRBJ2-1; D gene: -; CDR3 protein: CASSQGPGSYNEQFF; CDR3 DNA: TGTGCCAGCAGCCAGGGACCAGGCTCCTACAATGAGCAGTTCTTC
V gene: TRBV12-3/TRBV12-4; clone size: -; J gene: TRBJ1-1; D gene: TRBD1; CDR3 protein: CASSRTGRAGTEAFF; CDR3 DNA: TGTGCCAGCAGCAGGACAGGGCGGGCGGGCACTGAAGCTTTCTTT
V gene: TRBV14; clone size: -; J gene: TRBJ2-7; D gene: -; CDR3 protein: CASSQDRLSYEQYF; CDR3 DNA: TGTGCCAGCAGCCAAGATCGACTATCCTACGAGCAGTACTTC
V gene: TRBV7-3; clone size: once; J gene: TRBJ2-3; D gene: -; CDR3 protein: CASSLSSGATDTQNF; CDR3 DNA: TGTGCCAGCAGCTTGAGTAGTGGGGCCACAGATACGCAGAATTTT
V gene: TRBV6-5; clone size: few; J gene: TRBJ1-3; D gene: -; CDR3 protein: CASSGFGNTIYF; CDR3 DNA: TGTGCCAGCTCAGGGTTTGGAAACACCATATATTTT
V gene: TRBV28; clone size: -; J gene: TRBJ2-3; D gene: TRBD1; CDR3 protein: CASHSPGQRMGKDTHYF; CDR3 DNA: TGTGCCAGCCATTCGCCGGGACAGAGAATGGGAAAGGATACGCACTATTTT
V gene: TRBV20-1; clone size: -; J gene: TRBJ1-5; D gene: -; CDR3 protein: CSAKSGGNQPQHF; CDR3 DNA: TGCAGTGCTAAATCAGGGGGCAATCAGCCCCAGCATTTT
V gene: TRBV10-3; clone size: few; J gene: TRBJ1-4; D gene: -; CDR3 protein: CAISAGGTNEKLFF; CDR3 DNA: TGTGCCATCAGTGCGGGGGGCACTAATGAAAAACTGTTTTTT
V gene: TRBV7-2; clone size: few; J gene: TRBJ1-4; D gene: -; CDR3 protein: CASSLDWTAANEKLFF; CDR3 DNA: TGTGCCAGCAGCTTAGATTGGACTGCCGCAAATGAAAAACTGTTTTTT
V gene: TRBV5-6; clone size: -; J gene: TRBJ2-3; D gene: TRBD2; CDR3 protein: CASSFFAGVTDTQYF; CDR3 DNA: TGTGCCAGCAGCTTTTTCGCGGGAGTAACAGATACGCAGTATTTT
V gene: TRBV28; clone size: few; J gene: TRBJ1-4; D gene: TRBD1; CDR3 protein: CASSRTGGDEKLFF; CDR3 DNA: TGTGCCAGCAGCCGGACAGGGGGAGATGAAAAACTGTTTTTT
V gene: TRBV27; clone size: many; J gene: TRBJ2-3; D gene: -; CDR3 protein: CASSLFNPLNTDTQYF; CDR3 DNA: TGTGCCAGCAGCCTCTTTAATCCTCTAAACACAGATACGCAGTATTTT
V gene: TRBV2; clone size: -; J gene: TRBJ2-6; D gene: -; CDR3 protein: CASMGWRASGANVLTF; CDR3 DNA: TGTGCCAGCATGGGGTGGAGGGCGTCCGGGGCCAACGTCCTGACTTTC
V gene: TRBV12-3/TRBV12-4; clone size: -; J gene: TRBJ2-3; D gene: -; CDR3 protein: CASSSTGAALYF; CDR3 DNA: TGTGCCAGCAGTTCCACGGGGGCCGCCCTGTATTTT
V gene: TRBV13; clone size: few; J gene: TRBJ2-5; D gene: -; CDR3 protein: CASSSGAGLKQETQYF; CDR3 DNA: TGTGCCAGCAGCTCTGGGGCAGGATTAAAACAAGAGACCCAGTACTTC
V gene: TRBV6-2/TRBV6-3; clone size: -; J gene: TRBJ2-7; D gene: -; CDR3 protein: CASRLGKSYEQYF; CDR3 DNA: TGTGCCAGTCGGCTGGGCAAATCCTACGAGCAGTACTTC
V gene: TRBV7-2; clone size: -; J gene: TRBJ2-7; D gene: -; CDR3 protein: CASSLAGREQYF; CDR3 DNA: TGTGCCAGCAGCTTAGCGGGGCGTGAGCAGTACTTC
V gene: TRBV7-2; clone size: -; J gene: TRBJ2-3; D gene: -; CDR3 protein: CASSFRQPPTDTQYF; CDR3 DNA: TGTGCCAGCAGCTTTCGACAGCCACCCACAGATACGCAGTATTTT
V gene: TRBV2; clone size: -; J gene: TRBJ1-2; D gene: -; CDR3 protein: CASSIGPVNYGYTF; CDR3 DNA: TGTGCCAGCAGTATCGGACCGGTTAACTATGGCTACACCTTC
V gene: TRBV10-3; clone size: few; J gene: TRBJ2-5; D gene: TRBD1; CDR3 protein: CAISRTGGQETQYF; CDR3 DNA: TGTGCCATCAGCCGGACAGGGGGCCAAGAGACCCAGTACTTC
V gene: TRBV29-1; clone size: few; J gene: TRBJ1-2; D gene: TRBD1; CDR3 protein: CSVSRDRDNYGYTF; CDR3 DNA: TGCAGCGTTAGCCGGGACAGGGACAACTATGGCTACACCTTC
V gene: TRBV29-1; clone size: few; J gene: TRBJ2-3; D gene: TRBD1; CDR3 protein: CSVPRQGFSTDTQYF; CDR3 DNA: TGCAGCGTACCGAGACAGGGCTTTAGCACAGATACGCAGTATTTT
V gene: TRBV4-3; clone size: few; J gene: TRBJ2-1; D gene: TRBD1; CDR3 protein: CASSQVAGGSLYNEQFF; CDR3 DNA: TGCGCCAGCAGCCAAGTGGCAGGGGGATCGTTGTACAATGAGCAGTTCTTC
V gene: TRBV7-2; clone size: -; J gene: TRBJ2-6; D gene: TRBD1; CDR3 protein: CASSSGQGASWANVLTF; CDR3 DNA: TGTGCCAGCAGCTCAGGACAGGGGGCTTCTTGGGCCAACGTCCTGACTTTC
V gene: TRBV2; clone size: -; J gene: TRBJ2-5; D gene: TRBD2; CDR3 protein: CASRGTSGGQGTQYF; CDR3 DNA: TGTGCCAGCAGGGGGACTAGCGGAGGTCAAGGGACCCAGTACTTC